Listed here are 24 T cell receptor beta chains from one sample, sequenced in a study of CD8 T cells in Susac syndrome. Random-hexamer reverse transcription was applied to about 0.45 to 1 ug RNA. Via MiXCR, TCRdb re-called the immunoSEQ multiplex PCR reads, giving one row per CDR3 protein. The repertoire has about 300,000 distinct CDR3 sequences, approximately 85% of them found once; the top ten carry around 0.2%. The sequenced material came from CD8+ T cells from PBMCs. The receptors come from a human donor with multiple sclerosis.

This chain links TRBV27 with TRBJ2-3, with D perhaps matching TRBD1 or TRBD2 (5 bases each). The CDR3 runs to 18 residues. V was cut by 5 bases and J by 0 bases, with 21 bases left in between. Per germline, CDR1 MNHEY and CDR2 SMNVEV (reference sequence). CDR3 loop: CASSPQSGTILSTDTQYF. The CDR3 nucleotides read TGTGCCAGCAGTCCCCAATCAGGGACCATCTTAAGCACAGATACGCAGTATTTT.

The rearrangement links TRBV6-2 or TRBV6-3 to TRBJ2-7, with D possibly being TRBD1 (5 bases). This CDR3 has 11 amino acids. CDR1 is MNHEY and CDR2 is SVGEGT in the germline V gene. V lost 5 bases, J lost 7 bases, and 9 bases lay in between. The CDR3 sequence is CASSPPGEQYF. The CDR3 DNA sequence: TGTGCCAGCAGTCCCCCAGGGGAGCAGTACTTC.

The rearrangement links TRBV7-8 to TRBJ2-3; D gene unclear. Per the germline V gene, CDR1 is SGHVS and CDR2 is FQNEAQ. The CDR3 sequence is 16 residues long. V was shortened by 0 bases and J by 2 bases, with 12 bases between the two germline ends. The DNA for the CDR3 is TGTGCCAGCAGCTTAGCGTCGGGCGGACCCACAGATACGCAGTATTTT. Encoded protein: CASSLASGGPTDTQYF.

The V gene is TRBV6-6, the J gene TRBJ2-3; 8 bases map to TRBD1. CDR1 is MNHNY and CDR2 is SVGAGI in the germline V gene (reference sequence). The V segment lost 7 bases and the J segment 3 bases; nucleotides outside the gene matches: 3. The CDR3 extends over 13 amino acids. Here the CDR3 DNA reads TGTGCCAGCACCTGGACAGGGACAGATACGCAGTATTTT. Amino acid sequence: CASTWTGTDTQYF.

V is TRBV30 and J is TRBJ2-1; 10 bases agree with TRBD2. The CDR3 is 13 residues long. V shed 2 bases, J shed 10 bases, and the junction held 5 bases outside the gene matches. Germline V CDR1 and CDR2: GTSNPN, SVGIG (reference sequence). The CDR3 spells CAWSLAGGREQFF. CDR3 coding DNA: TGTGCCTGGAGTTTAGCGGGAGGACGCGAGCAGTTCTTC.

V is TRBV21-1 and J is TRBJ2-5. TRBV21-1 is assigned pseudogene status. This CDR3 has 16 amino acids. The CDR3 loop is CASSKQTLQYQETQYF. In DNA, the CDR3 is TGTGCCAGCAGCAAACAGACACTCCAGTACCAAGAGACCCAGTACTTC.

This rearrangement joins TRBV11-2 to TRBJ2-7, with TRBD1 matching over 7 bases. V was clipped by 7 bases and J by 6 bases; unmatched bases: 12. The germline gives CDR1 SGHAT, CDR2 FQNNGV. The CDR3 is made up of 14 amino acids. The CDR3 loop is CASKTGALSGEQYF. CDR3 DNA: TGTGCCAGCAAAACAGGGGCTTTATCTGGCGAGCAGTACTTC.

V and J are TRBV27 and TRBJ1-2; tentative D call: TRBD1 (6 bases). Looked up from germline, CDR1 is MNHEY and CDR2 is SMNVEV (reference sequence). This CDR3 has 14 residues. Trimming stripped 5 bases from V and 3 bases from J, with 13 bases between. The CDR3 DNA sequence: TGTGCCAGCAGTCCTGGGGGCGCGTACTATGGCTACACCTTC. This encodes CASSPGGAYYGYTF.

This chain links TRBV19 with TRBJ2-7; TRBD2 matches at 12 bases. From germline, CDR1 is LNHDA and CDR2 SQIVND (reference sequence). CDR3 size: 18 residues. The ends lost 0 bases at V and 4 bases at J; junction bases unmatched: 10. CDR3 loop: CASSIEVPGLAGPYEQYF. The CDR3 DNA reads TGTGCCAGTAGTATAGAGGTCCCGGGACTAGCGGGCCCATACGAGCAGTACTTC. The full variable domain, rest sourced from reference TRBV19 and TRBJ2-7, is DGGITQSPKYLFRKEGQNVTLSCEQNLNHDAMYWYRQDPGQGLRLIYYSQIVNDFQKGDIAEGYSVSREKKESFPLTVTSAQKNPTAFYLCASSIEVPGLAGPYEQYFGPGTRLTVT.

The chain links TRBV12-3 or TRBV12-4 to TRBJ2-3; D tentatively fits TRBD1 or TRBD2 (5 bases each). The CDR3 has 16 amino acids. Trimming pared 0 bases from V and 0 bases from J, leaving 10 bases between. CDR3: CASSLAGASSTDTQYF. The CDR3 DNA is TGTGCCAGCAGTTTAGCCGGGGCGTCTAGCACAGATACGCAGTATTTT.

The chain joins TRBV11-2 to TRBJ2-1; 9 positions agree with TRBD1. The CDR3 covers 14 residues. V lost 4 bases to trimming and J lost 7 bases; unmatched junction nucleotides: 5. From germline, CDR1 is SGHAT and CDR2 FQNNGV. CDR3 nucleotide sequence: TGTGCCAGCAGCTCACAGGGGGCACTTAATGAGCAGTTCTTC. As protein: CASSSQGALNEQFF.

The CDR3 here is CASYGRNYGYTF. As DNA, the CDR3 is TGTGCCAGTTACGGACGGAACTATGGCTACACCTTC. V gene TRBV19 combines with J gene TRBJ1-2; no clear D. Between the trimmed V and J ends, which lost 8 bases and 2 bases, there was a span of 9 bases. Germline loops: CDR1 LNHDA, CDR2 SQIVND (reference sequence). This CDR3 contains 12 residues.

The CDR3 loop reads CATSGGTGDYEQYF. The CDR3 DNA sequence: TGTGCCACCAGTGGAGGGACAGGGGACTACGAGCAGTACTTC. The chain recombines TRBV24-1 with TRBJ2-7, with 10 nucleotides matching TRBD1. CDR3 length: 14 residues. The germline gives CDR1 KGHDR, CDR2 SFDVKD. The V and J ends lost 5 bases and 3 bases, in that order; junction bases with no gene match: 3.

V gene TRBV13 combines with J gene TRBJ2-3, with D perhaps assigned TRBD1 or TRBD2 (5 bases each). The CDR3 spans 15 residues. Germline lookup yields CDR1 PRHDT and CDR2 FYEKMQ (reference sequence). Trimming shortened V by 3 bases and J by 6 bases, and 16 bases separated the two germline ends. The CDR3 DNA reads TGTGCCAGCAGCTTCGCCCCGCCGGGGCCCGATACGCAGTATTTT. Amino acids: CASSFAPPGPDTQYF. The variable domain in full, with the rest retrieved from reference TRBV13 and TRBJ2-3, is AAGVIQSPRHLIKEKRETATLKCYPIPRHDTVYWYQQGPGQDPQFLISFYEKMQSDKGSIPDRFSAQQFSDYHSELNMSSLELGDSALYFCASSFAPPGPDTQYFGPGTRLTVL.

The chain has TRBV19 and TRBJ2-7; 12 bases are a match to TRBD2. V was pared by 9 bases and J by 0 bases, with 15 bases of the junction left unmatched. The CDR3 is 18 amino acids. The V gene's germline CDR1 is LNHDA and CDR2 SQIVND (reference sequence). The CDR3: CASSKDGLAGQSSYEQYF. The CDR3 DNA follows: TGTGCCAGCTCTAAGGACGGACTAGCGGGGCAAAGCTCCTACGAGCAGTACTTC. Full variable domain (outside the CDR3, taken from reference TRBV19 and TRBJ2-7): DGGITQSPKYLFRKEGQNVTLSCEQNLNHDAMYWYRQDPGQGLRLIYYSQIVNDFQKGDIAEGYSVSREKKESFPLTVTSAQKNPTAFYLCASSKDGLAGQSSYEQYFGPGTRLTVT.

The chain's CDR3 is CASSLSRLSTGELFF. CDR3 nucleotides: TGTGCCAGCAGTTTATCTCGACTGAGCACCGGGGAGCTGTTTTTT. The chain couples TRBV27 to TRBJ2-2, with D hard to call. The germline gives CDR1 MNHEY, CDR2 SMNVEV (reference sequence). V gave up 0 bases and J gave up 4 bases, with 9 bases separating them. This CDR3 comprises 15 residues.

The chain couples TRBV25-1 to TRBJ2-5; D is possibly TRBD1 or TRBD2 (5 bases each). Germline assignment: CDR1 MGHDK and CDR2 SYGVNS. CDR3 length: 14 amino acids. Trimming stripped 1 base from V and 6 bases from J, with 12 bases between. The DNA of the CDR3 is TGTGCCAGCAGTGAATTAGGGGAGAGAAAGACCCAGTACTTC. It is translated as CASSELGERKTQYF.

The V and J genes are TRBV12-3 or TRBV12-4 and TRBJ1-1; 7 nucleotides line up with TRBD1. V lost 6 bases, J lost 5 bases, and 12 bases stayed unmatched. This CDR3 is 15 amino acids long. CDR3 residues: CASSRGGRLWTEAFF. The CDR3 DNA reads TGTGCCAGCAGCCGAGGGGGCAGACTGTGGACTGAAGCTTTCTTT.

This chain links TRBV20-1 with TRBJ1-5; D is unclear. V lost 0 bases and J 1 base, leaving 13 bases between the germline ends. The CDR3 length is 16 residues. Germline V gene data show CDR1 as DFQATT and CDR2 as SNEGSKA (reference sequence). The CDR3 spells CSARDEWGWSNQPQHF. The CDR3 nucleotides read TGCAGTGCTAGAGATGAGTGGGGTTGGAGCAATCAGCCCCAGCATTTT.

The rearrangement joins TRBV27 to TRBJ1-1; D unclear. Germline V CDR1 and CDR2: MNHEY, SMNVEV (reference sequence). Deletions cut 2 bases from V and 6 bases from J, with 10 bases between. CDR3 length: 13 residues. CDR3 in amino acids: CASSLIGYAEAFF. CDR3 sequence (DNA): TGTGCCAGCAGTTTAATAGGTTATGCTGAAGCTTTCTTT.

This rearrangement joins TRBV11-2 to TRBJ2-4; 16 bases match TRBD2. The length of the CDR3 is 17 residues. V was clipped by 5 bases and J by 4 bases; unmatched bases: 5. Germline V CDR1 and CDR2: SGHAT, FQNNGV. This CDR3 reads CASSHPGLAGGKNIQYF. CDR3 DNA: TGTGCCAGCAGCCATCCGGGACTAGCGGGAGGGAAAAACATTCAGTACTTC.

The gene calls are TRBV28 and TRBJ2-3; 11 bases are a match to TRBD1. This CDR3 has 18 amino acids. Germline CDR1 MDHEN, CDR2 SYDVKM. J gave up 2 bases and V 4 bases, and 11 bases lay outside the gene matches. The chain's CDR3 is CASSSVDRGLAFTDTQYF. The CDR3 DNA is TGTGCCAGCAGTTCCGTGGACAGGGGGCTTGCGTTCACAGATACGCAGTATTTT.

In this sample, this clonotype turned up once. The CDR3 sequence is CASSQEGFLSGANVLTF. CDR3 nucleotide sequence: TGCGCCAGCAGCCAAGAAGGCTTCCTCTCTGGGGCCAACGTCCTGACTTTC. V gene TRBV4-3 combines with J gene TRBJ2-6; no firm D call. V gave up 0 bases and J gave up 0 bases, with 9 bases separating them. The CDR3 spans 17 residues. Germline V CDR1 and CDR2: LGHNA, YSLEER.

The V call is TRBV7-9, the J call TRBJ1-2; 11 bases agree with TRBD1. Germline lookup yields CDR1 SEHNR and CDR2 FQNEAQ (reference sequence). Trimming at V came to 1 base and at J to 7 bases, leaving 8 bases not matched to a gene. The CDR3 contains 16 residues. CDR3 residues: CASSLVDGTGGVGYTF. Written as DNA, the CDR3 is TGTGCCAGCAGCTTAGTTGACGGGACAGGGGGTGTTGGCTACACCTTC. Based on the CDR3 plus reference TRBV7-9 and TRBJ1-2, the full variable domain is DTGVSQNPRHKITKRGQNVTFRCDPISEHNRLYWYRQTLGQGPEFLTYFQNEAQLEKSRLLSDRFSAERPKGSFSTLEIQRTEQGDSAMYLCASSLVDGTGGVGYTFGSGTRLTVV.